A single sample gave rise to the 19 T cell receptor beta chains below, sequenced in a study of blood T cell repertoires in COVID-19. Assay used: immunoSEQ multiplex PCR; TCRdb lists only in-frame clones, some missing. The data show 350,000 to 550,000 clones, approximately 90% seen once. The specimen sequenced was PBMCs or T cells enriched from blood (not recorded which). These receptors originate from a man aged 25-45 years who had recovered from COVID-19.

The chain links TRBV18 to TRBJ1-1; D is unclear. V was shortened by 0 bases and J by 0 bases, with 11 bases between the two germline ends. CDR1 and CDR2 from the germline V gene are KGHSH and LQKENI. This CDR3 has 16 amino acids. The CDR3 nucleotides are TGTGCCAGCTCACCACCGTCCGCGACTTTGAACACTGAAGCTTTCTTT. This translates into CASSPPSATLNTEAFF. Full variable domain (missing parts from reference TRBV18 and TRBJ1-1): NAGVMQNPRHLVRRRGQEARLRCSPMKGHSHVYWYRQLPEEGLKFMVYLQKENIIDESGMPKERFSAEFPKEGPSILRIQQVVRGDSAAYFCASSPPSATLNTEAFFGQGTRLTVV.

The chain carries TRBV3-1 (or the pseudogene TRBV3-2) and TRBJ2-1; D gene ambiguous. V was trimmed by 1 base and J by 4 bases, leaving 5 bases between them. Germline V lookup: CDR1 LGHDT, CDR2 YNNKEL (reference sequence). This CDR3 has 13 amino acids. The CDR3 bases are TGTGCCAGCAGCCAAGCTCCGTACAATGAGCAGTTCTTC. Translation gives CASSQAPYNEQFF.

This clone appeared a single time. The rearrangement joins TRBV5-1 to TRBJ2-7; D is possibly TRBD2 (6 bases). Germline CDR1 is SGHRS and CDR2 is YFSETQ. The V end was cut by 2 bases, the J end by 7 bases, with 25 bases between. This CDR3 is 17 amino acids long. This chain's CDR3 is CASSFGYGSGNLGEQYF. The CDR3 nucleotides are TGCGCCAGCAGCTTTGGGTACGGTAGCGGCAACTTGGGTGAGCAGTACTTC.

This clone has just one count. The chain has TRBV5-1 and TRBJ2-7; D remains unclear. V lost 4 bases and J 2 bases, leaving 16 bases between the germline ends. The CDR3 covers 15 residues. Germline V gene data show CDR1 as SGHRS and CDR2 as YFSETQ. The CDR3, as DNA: TGCGCCAGCAGCACCTTGAGCGTTTTGGCCTACGAGCAGTACTTC. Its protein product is CASSTLSVLAYEQYF.

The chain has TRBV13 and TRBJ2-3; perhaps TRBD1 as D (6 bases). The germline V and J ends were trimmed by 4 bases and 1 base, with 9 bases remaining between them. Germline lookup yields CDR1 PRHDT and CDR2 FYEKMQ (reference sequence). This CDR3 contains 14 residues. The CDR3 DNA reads TGTGCCAGCAGCTCACAGGGACGCACAGATACGCAGTATTTT. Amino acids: CASSSQGRTDTQYF.

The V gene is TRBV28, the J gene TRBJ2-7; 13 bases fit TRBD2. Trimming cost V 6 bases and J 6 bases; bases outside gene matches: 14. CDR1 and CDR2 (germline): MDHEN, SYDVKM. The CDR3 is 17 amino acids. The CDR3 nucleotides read TGTGCCAGCAGAGAGACTAGCGGGAGGACTTTGGAGGGCGAGCAGTACTTC. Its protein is CASRETSGRTLEGEQYF. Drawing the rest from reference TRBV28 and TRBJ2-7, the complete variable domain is DVKVTQSSRYLVKRTGEKVFLECVQDMDHENMFWYRQDPGLGLRLIYFSYDVKMKEKGDIPEGYSVSREKKERFSLILESASTNQTSMYLCASRETSGRTLEGEQYFGPGTRLTVT.

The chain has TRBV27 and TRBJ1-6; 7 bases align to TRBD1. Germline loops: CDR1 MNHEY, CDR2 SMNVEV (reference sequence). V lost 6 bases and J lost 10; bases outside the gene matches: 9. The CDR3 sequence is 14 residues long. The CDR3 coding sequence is TGTGCCAGCAGATGGGACAGACAAGGGTCACCCCTCCACTTT. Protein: CASRWDRQGSPLHF.

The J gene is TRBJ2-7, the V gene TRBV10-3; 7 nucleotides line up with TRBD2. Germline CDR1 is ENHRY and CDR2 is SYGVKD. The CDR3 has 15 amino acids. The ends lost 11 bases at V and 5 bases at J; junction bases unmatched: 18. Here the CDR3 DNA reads TGTGCCGTCGGGAGGAACAACAACCGAAGGGACGAGCAGTACTTC. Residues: CAVGRNNNRRDEQYF.

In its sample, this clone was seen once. CDR3 amino acids: CASSSARLAGVVEQYF. DNA for the CDR3: TGCGCCAGCAGCTCCGCCAGACTAGCGGGAGTTGTAGAGCAGTACTTC. The chain couples TRBV5-1 to TRBJ2-7; 12 bases match TRBD2. The V segment lost 3 bases and the J segment 7 bases; nucleotides outside the gene matches: 11. Germline values: CDR1 SGHRS, CDR2 YFSETQ. The CDR3 length is 16 residues.

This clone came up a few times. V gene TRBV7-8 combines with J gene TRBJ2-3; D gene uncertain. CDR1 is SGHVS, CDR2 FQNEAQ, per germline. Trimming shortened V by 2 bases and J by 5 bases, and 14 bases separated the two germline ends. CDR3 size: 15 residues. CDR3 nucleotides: TGTGCCAGCAGCTTAATATTGGCAATTGGAGATACGCAGTATTTT. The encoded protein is CASSLILAIGDTQYF.

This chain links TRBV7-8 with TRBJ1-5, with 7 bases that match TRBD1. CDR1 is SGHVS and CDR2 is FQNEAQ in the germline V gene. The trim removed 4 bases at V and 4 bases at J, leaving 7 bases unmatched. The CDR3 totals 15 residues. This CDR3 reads CASSSRDSKNQPQHF. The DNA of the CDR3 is TGTGCCAGCAGCTCCCGGGACAGCAAAAATCAGCCCCAGCATTTT.

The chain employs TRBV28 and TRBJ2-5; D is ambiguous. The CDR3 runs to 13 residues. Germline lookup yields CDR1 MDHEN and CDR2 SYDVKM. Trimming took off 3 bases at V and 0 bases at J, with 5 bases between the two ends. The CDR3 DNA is TGTGCCAGCAGTTTCGGGTACCAAGAGACCCAGTACTTC. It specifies CASSFGYQETQYF.

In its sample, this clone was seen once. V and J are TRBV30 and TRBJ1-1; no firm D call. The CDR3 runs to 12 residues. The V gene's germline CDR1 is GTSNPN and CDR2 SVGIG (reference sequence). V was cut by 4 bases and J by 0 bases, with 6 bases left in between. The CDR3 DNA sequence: TGTGCCTGGAACGGGGTGAACACTGAAGCTTTCTTT. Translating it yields CAWNGVNTEAFF.

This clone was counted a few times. This CDR3 reads CASSQGPEIYGYTF. CDR3 sequence (DNA): TGTGCCAGCAGCCAAGGGCCAGAAATCTATGGCTACACCTTC. The chain carries TRBV3-1 (or the pseudogene TRBV3-2) and TRBJ1-2; D is ambiguous. V lost 1 base and J 4 bases, leaving 10 bases between the germline ends. Looked up from germline, CDR1 is LGHDT and CDR2 is YNNKEL (reference sequence). The CDR3 extends over 14 amino acids.

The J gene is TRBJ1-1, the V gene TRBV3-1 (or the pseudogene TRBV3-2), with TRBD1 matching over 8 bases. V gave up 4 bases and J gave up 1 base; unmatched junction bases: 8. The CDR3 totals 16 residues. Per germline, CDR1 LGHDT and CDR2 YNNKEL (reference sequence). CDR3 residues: CASSRGSGQANTEAFF. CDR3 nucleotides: TGTGCCAGCAGCCGGGGTTCGGGACAGGCGAACACTGAAGCTTTCTTT.

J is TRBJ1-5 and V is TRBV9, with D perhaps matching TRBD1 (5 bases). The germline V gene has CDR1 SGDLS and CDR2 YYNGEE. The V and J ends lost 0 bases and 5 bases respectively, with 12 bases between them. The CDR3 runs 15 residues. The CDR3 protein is CASSVGGRSDQPQHF. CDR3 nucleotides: TGTGCCAGCAGCGTAGGGGGCCGATCGGATCAGCCCCAGCATTTT. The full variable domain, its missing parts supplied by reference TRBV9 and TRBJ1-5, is DSGVTQTPKHLITATGQRVTLRCSPRSGDLSVYWYQQSLDQGLQFLIQYYNGEERAKGNILERFSAQQFPDLHSELNLSSLELGDSALYFCASSVGGRSDQPQHFGDGTRLSIL.

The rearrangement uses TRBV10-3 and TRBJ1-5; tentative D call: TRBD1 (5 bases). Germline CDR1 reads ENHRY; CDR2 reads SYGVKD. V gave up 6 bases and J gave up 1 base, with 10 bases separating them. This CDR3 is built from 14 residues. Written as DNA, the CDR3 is TGTGCCATCAGCCAGGGTATCAGCAATCAGCCCCAGCATTTT. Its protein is CAISQGISNQPQHF.

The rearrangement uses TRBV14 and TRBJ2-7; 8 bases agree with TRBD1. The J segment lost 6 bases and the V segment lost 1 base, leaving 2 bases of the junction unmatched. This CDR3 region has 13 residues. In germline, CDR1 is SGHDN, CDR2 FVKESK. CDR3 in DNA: TGTGCCAGCAGCCAAGGGACAGGGCGCGAGCAGTACTTC. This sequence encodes CASSQGTGREQYF.

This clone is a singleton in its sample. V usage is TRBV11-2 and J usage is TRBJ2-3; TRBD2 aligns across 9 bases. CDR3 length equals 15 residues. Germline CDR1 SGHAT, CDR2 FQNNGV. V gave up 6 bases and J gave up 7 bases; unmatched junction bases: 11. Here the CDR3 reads CASSRLREGQHTQYF. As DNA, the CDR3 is TGTGCCAGCAGTCGGTTGCGGGAGGGCCAACATACGCAGTATTTT.